This TCR beta chain was identified during a study of T cell responses to AZD1222 COVID-19 vaccine. Broader study findings: Most donors were white British and more were female, and clonal diversity was possibly underestimated. Repertoire samples came only from after the peak T cell response.

This table comes from immunoSEQ multiplex PCR, and its TCRdb copy is limited to in-frame clones, with some not included. The data show tens of thousands of clones, around 93% seen once. Germline V lookup: CDR1 MDHEN, CDR2 SYDVKM. The V and J ends lost 7 bases and 0 bases, in that order; junction bases with no gene match: 6. CDR3 length equals 14 residues. Concerning this clone: Its cognate antigen is unknown.

The V gene is TRBV28, the J gene TRBJ2-7; TRBD1 aligns across 7 bases. The sample in question was peripheral blood, obtained 28 days after the second AZD1222 dose. This TCR came from an adult who received the AZD1222 COVID-19 vaccine. CDR3 sequence reads: CASTLTGISYEQYF. The CDR3 nucleotides are TGTGCCAGCACTTTGACAGGGATCTCCTACGAGCAGTACTTC.